The entry below describes one T cell receptor beta chain. Its antigen is currently unknown. The sample is drawn from a study of T-cell memory formation after mild COVID-19. Study background: Each donor largely had its own TCR clusters.

This CDR3 spans 18 amino acids. The V gene lost 2 bases and the J gene lost 5 bases, with 24 bases spanning the gap. Looked up from germline, CDR1 is LGHNA and CDR2 is YNFKEQ. TCRdb redid the calling of the 5' RACE reads with MiXCR, one entry per CDR3 protein. The data hold under 50,000 distinct CDR3 sequences, with 25% to 35% observed a single time. Overall study findings and caveats: Among contracting clones, CD4+ were mainly CM/EM and CD8+ enriched in EMRA. Specificity for SARS-CoV-2 was not confirmed among the second-wave clones peaking on day 37. Some responding clones appeared in pre-infection memory, suggesting cross-reactive memory joined.

The chain recombines TRBV4-2 with TRBJ1-2; D is ambiguous. Sequenced sample: PBMCs or a T cell subset sorted from them (not recorded which). This TCR derives from a man younger than 30 who had mild COVID-19 (a few samples of this study predate the infection). Cell type and time point are not known. The CDR3 sequence is CASSQPPYPGERSYGYTF. In nucleotides, the CDR3 is TGTGCCAGCAGCCAACCCCCCTATCCCGGGGAAAGGAGTTATGGCTACACCTTC.